This T cell receptor beta chain was recovered during a study of cytomegalovirus exposure and HLA in healthy donors (dated by TCRdb to the late 2010s). A note on the overall study: An earlier analysis of 587 of the donors reported approximately 300 Gb of sequence data and 117 million unique TCR beta sequences obtained from roughly 180 million T cells. An early release that covered about 600 HLA-typed donors contained about 300 gigabases of sequencing data and tens of millions of unique TCR sequences. Of the approximately 400 genotyped donors, approximately 82% fell in the genetic ancestry cluster associated with self-reported Caucasian donors. The study was designed to test whether signatures of past pathogen exposure could be identified by cataloging public T cell receptors. Using immunosequencing, the study profiled T cell repertoires from about 620 subjects and related those repertoires to cytomegalovirus serostatus. A separate validation cohort of 100 to 150 different subjects was used in addition to the roughly 720-subject first cohort. The study combined high-throughput TCR immunosequencing, statistical association of individual TCRs with disease status, and machine learning to predict cytomegalovirus infection status. In a later analysis, previously published TCR beta repertoires from 500 to 750 donors were re-analyzed and high-resolution HLA genotyping was added so that TCR occurrence patterns could be studied. Rather than drawing on any new phenotypic data, the later analysis identified candidate immune exposures from TCR beta sequences and the way those sequences occurred across donors. An earlier analysis of some 600 of the donors applied high-throughput TCR beta sequencing to assess whether each TCR beta V gene segment acted as functional or pseudogenic. Alongside the repertoire data, information on donor age, sex, ethnicity and CMV serostatus was compiled. In a later genetic analysis, genome-wide SNP genotypes for about 65% of the roughly 670 donors were used, and that subset was treated as a discovery cohort. All discovery cohort repertoires had been generated using a single sequencing platform. Class I and class II HLA loci were covered by the typing at four-digit resolution. Typing coverage varied by locus: roughly 629-640 donors for A, B, C, DRB1 and DQB1; about 520 for DQA1; about 590 for DPA1; 450 to 480 for DPB1. Several DR-DQ haplotypes were treated as single units for association and clustering because of strong linkage in the cohort. On average, around 230,000 unique TCR beta nucleotide sequences were sequenced per donor among 398 genotyped donors of the cohort, with roughly 20% of those sequences being non-productive.

The cohort comprised fewer than 700 healthy bone marrow donors. All cohort members were sampled while nominally healthy, although unrecorded immune exposures were likely present. The donor was CMV seronegative and was included in the group of over 300 seronegative cohort members. Every donor gave a peripheral blood sample, and the peripheral blood mononuclear cells from that sample were used for TCR beta sequencing. Genomic DNA extraction from the blood cell samples was performed with the Qiagen DNeasy Blood Extraction Kit. Library prep was done by the immunoSEQ multiplex PCR assay. For the multiplex PCR, a mixture combining 60 forward primers for TCR Vbeta segments and 13 reverse primers for TCR Jbeta segments was used. A multiplex PCR assay on genomic DNA amplified the CDR3 region of rearranged TCR beta genes. On the Illumina HiSeq System, the amplified TCR beta libraries were sequenced as 87-base-pair reads. The paper's processing steps were these. Across the roughly 700 repertoires, a later analysis counted tens of millions of unique TCR beta chains, roughly 11 million of which were shared by at least two donors. A nearest-neighbor algorithm error-corrected the raw reads and collapsed the reads into unique sequences, merging closely related sequences to remove PCR and sequencing errors. Alignment of CDR3 sequences to IMGT reference sequences was used to assign V, D and J gene segments. For a sequence to be retained, a match of at least six nucleotides to both a V gene segment and a J gene segment was required. A rearrangement counted as productive if the CDR3 had no stop codons and remained in frame with V and J, and every other rearrangement counted as non-productive. Following IMGT convention, CDR3 was defined as the stretch from the second conserved V-encoded cysteine to the conserved J-encoded phenylalanine. In an earlier analysis of some 550 of the donors, sequences lacking an unambiguous match to a single V gene segment were excluded. In an earlier analysis of approximately 610 of the donors, V segments were called functional above 56.7% productive rearrangements and were called segregating when the between-donor standard deviation exceeded 5%. To diagnose cytomegalovirus status from the catalog of TCR beta chain sequences, a statistical classification framework was built. In a later analysis, TCR nucleotide sequences were compared against IMGT/GENE-DB human TR gene sequences so that V and J genes could be assigned. The TCRdist pipeline was used in a later analysis to assign CDR3 sequences and most-parsimonious VDJ recombination scenarios. In a later analysis, every TCR beta chain was defined by the combination of its CDR3 amino acid sequence and its V-gene family, and reads without a unique V-gene family were dropped. A later analysis removed over 500 highly shared, low-generation-probability nucleotide sequences to deal with suspected cross-contamination and a sequencing artifact. A later analysis calculated a clonal expansion index for each public chain from normalized within-repertoire ranks of inferred template counts. Generation probabilities in a later analysis came from a VDJ recombination model fitted to out-of-frame rearrangements, and those results were checked against IGoR. A later analysis scored TCR-TCR, TCR-HLA and TCR-CMV co-occurrence with hypergeometric tests, applying a repertoire-size bias correction to TCR pairs. To estimate false discovery rates, a later analysis permuted the HLA or CMV assignments 20 times. In a later analysis, co-occurring TCRs were grouped using DBSCAN, with TCRdist sequence similarity added in when clustering inside HLA-allele-positive subsets. Co-occurrence clustering excluded repertoires with fewer than 30,000 or more than 120,000 public chains, plus five with anomalous nucleotide sharing. Not all clones reach the TCRdb copy of this immuneACCESS table, which keeps in-frame sequences only. Checked studies attribute under half of the gap to unresolved V genes and leave the rest unexplained. That table furnishes V, J and clone size, whereas the DNA furnished D and trimming. Across this sample there are about 97,000 clones, with approximately 87% seen only once. The top ten hold approximately 2.8% of the sample.

Broader findings and caveats from the paper: A later analysis found that TCR association rates varied across HLA loci, with DRB1 alleles showing the most associated TCRs and HLA-C alleles the fewest. The study gave a list of 150 to 200 TCR beta chains associated with cytomegalovirus. A further reported finding was that TCR beta sequences accurately predicted the HLA-A and HLA-B alleles for most subjects in the first cohort. Most CMV-associated TCR beta chains appeared to be HLA-restricted in a later analysis, and the HLA associations seemed to be driven largely by CMV exposure. The classifier was reported to diagnose cytomegalovirus status with high specificity and sensitivity in both the original and validation cohorts. A few of the identified cytomegalovirus-associated TCR beta chains were confirmed in vitro to be specific for cytomegalovirus antigens. Broadly in line with IMGT annotations, most TCR beta V segments showed up in productive rearrangements about 90% or about 30% of the time in an earlier analysis of several hundred of the donors. According to a later analysis, parvovirus B19, influenza, CMV and Epstein-Barr virus appeared linked to several top co-occurrence clusters. HLA typing was unavailable for some donors at each locus, so association tests used only the typed subset. V-gene and J-gene trimming of TCR beta chains was associated with a missense DCLRE1C variant in a later genetic analysis, and the association was replicated in an independent cohort. Linkage disequilibrium might explain the correlated functional status among segregating V segments, but an unknown experimental factor could not be ruled out. Presence/absence analyses assumed roughly uniform sequencing depth across donors, an assumption that may not hold. In a later analysis, some 18,000 TCR beta sequences were associated with specific HLA alleles at a false discovery rate of 0.05. The cohort was sequenced for TCR beta chains only, and without alpha or paired-chain data the features that could be detected were limited. Some IMGT-functional V segments, including TRBV6-2 and TRBV6-3, could not be distinguished by the 87-base-pair reads and were therefore excluded. Because counts were too low, seventeen rarely observed V segments, including chromosome 9 orphons, were left out of the earlier analysis of approximately 580 of the donors. For the cohort, immune exposure information was limited to CMV serostatus. When HLA alleles, especially DR and DQ, strongly co-occurred, attributing TCR associations to individual alleles was difficult. According to the authors, the approach could potentially be generalized to other disease states and immunological phenotypes. In a later analysis, HLA-associated TCR beta chains were found to be more clonally expanded and to have lower generation probabilities than equally common non-associated chains. A cluster of highly shared sequence variants was judged likely to be a technical artifact of the sequencing pipeline. In a later genetic analysis, fewer N-insertions in productive TCRs were reported among donors in an Asian-associated ancestry cluster than the approximately 630-donor mean. Most TCR sequences were observed very rarely across donors, whereas some public TCRs were present in many individuals.

V is clipped by 7 bases and J by 0 bases, and the sequence between their germline boundaries is 10 bases long. From cysteine to phenylalanine, the CDR3 is 13 amino acids long. The retained sequence is limited to the CDR3, 39 bases, with the frame set at the first base. The germline V gene encodes CDR1 SNHLY and CDR2 FYNNEI. There are a few counts of this clone. The antigen this receptor binds is unknown. Base qualities are missing; no much larger clone stands one base away. Recombination linked TRBV2 to TRBJ2-7, with a weak D call of TRBD1 (6 bases match). The sequenced sample was PBMCs. The receptor was derived from a man between 40 and 49 years old in good health and CMV-seronegative. The CDR3 sequence is CASTPDSSYEQYF. Here is the DNA: TGTGCCAGCACCCCGGACAGCTCCTACGAGCAGTACTTC.